Shown below are 2 T cell receptor beta chains from a single sample sequenced in a study of CD8+CD57+ T cells in acquired aplastic anemia. Patients who underwent sequencing had shown CD8+CD57+ cell expansion by flow cytometry. Profiling that covered TCR beta VDJ and CDR3 relied on genomic DNA as its template. TCRdb passed the reads through MiXCR, listing each CDR3 protein once. This sample carries 150,000 to 200,000 distinct CDR3 sequences, around 48% of them seen once, and the ten largest clones take roughly 30%. The sample was sorted CD4+, CD8+, or CD8+CD57+ T cells (not recorded which) from PBMCs. These receptors were taken from a human donor with aplastic anemia.

V gene TRBV5-1 combines with J gene TRBJ2-7, with D unclear. V was shortened by 4 bases and J by 2 bases, with 10 bases between the two germline ends. CDR1 and CDR2 from the germline V gene are SGHRS and YFSETQ. The CDR3 extends over 13 amino acids. The CDR3 reads CASSMTQAYEQYF. The CDR3, as DNA: TGCGCCAGCAGCATGACCCAGGCCTACGAGCAGTACTTC.

For this clonotype: Since the CDR3 does not end with the conserved phenylalanine or tryptophan, this likely comes from a read error. The rearrangement joins TRBV7-3 to TRBJ2-7; 7 nucleotides agree with TRBD1. After removal of 5 bases from V and 2 bases from J, the junction contained 9 bases not matched to a gene. The CDR3 totals 15 residues. The germline gives CDR1 SGHTA, CDR2 FQGTGA. CDR3 residues: CASSHGGQGAYEQYL. In DNA form, the CDR3 reads TGTGCCAGCAGCCATGGTGGTCAGGGGGCCTACGAGCAGTACCTC.